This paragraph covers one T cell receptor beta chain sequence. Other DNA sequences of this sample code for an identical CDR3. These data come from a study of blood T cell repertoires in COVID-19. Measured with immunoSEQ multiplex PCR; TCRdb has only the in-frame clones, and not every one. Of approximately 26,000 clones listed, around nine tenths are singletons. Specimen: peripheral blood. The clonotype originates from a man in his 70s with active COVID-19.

CDR3 residues: CASSLGGTSGTDTQYF. In DNA form, the CDR3 reads TGCGCCAGCAGCTTGGGGGGGACTAGCGGTACAGATACGCAGTATTTT. The chain couples TRBV5-1 to TRBJ2-3; TRBD2 aligns across 11 bases. CDR1 is SGHRS, CDR2 YFSETQ, per germline. The ends lost 0 bases at V and 3 bases at J; junction bases unmatched: 3. The CDR3 spans 16 residues.